This TCR beta chain was sequenced for a study of siplizumab effects on memory and regulatory T cells. Study-wide results and caveats: Naive T cells appeared more varied than memory cells and looked like key alloresponse contributors.

Worth noting for this clone: Its antigen is still unknown.

TCRdb's copy holds only in-frame clones and misses some; the assay was immunoSEQ multiplex PCR. The table lists tens of thousands of clones, around 97% of them singletons, with 1.1% in the top ten. With 4 bases clipped from V and 2 bases from J, the junction kept 7 bases outside the gene matches. CDR3 length: 16 amino acids. Per the germline V gene, CDR1 is LNHDA and CDR2 is SQIVND (reference sequence). The sequence came from a human donor in good health. The chain links TRBV19 to TRBJ2-5, with 10 nucleotides matching TRBD2. The sequencing sample was made of naive CD8+ T cells sorted from blood. CDR3 residues: CASSTVGLAEQETQYF. CDR3 nucleotide sequence: TGTGCCAGTAGTACGGTTGGACTAGCGGAGCAAGAGACCCAGTACTTC.